One and the same sample provided the 27 T cell receptor beta chains below, sequenced in a study of cytomegalovirus exposure and HLA in healthy donors. Use of 60 Vbeta and 13 Jbeta primers characterized the PCR. Produced via immunoSEQ multiplex PCR; TCRdb's table is partial and in-frame only. Counted here are under 150,000 clones, 76% occurring once; the ten biggest clones make up 1.8%. The sequenced material came from PBMCs. These receptor sequences come from a female donor in good health and CMV-seropositive.

This clone was observed a single time. The chain links TRBV2 to TRBJ2-5; 14 nucleotides agree with TRBD2. Germline loops: CDR1 SNHLY, CDR2 FYNNEI. The CDR3 has 16 amino acids. Trimming cost V 7 bases and J 2 bases; bases outside gene matches: 6. CDR3 sequence reads: CASTRGTSGSQETQYF. The CDR3 DNA follows: TGTGCCAGCACCCGGGGGACTAGCGGGAGTCAAGAGACCCAGTACTTC.

V usage is TRBV5-1 and J usage is TRBJ2-7, with 15 nucleotides matching TRBD2. Germline assignment: CDR1 SGHRS and CDR2 YFSETQ. The CDR3 has 19 amino acids. V lost 6 bases to trimming and J lost 7 bases; unmatched junction nucleotides: 20. CDR3 region: CASIKTQTPGTSGRSEQYF. The CDR3, as DNA: TGCGCCAGCATAAAAACTCAAACCCCTGGGACTAGCGGGAGGTCAGAGCAGTACTTC. Full variable domain (remainder filled in from reference TRBV5-1 and TRBJ2-7): KAGVTQTPRYLIKTRGQQVTLSCSPISGHRSVSWYQQTPGQGLQFLFEYFSETQRNKGNFPGRFSGRQFSNSRSEMNVSTLELGDSALYLCASIKTQTPGTSGRSEQYFGPGTRLTVT.

The chain recombines TRBV7-6 with TRBJ2-2, with 10 bases identical to TRBD2. The CDR3 loop spans 17 amino acids. Germline V gene data show CDR1 as SGHVS and CDR2 as FNYEAQ. Trimming took 1 base from V and 7 from J; bases not matched to a gene: 9. Here the CDR3 reads CASSLGLAGVPGGELFF. CDR3 nucleotides: TGTGCCAGCAGCTTAGGGCTAGCGGGAGTCCCGGGCGGGGAGCTGTTTTTT. Drawing the rest from reference TRBV7-6 and TRBJ2-2, the complete variable domain is GAGVSQSPRYKVTKRGQDVALRCDPISGHVSLYWYRQALGQGPEFLTYFNYEAQQDKSGLPNDRFSAERPEGSISTLTIQRTEQRDSAMYRCASSLGLAGVPGGELFFGEGSRLTVL.

The chain combines TRBV18 with TRBJ1-2; TRBD1 is a possible D gene (5 bases). Trimming took off 0 bases at V and 3 bases at J, with 5 bases between the two ends. The CDR3 runs 13 residues. Germline CDR1 is KGHSH and CDR2 is LQKENI. CDR3 in DNA: TGTGCCAGCTCACCACCAGGGGACTATGGCTACACCTTC. Amino acids: CASSPPGDYGYTF.

The V call is TRBV6-5, the J call TRBJ2-7; TRBD1 matches 11 bases. The CDR3 length is 13 residues. V lost 4 bases and J lost 6; bases outside the gene matches: 2. The germline V gene has CDR1 MNHEY and CDR2 SVGAGI. This CDR3 is CASSSGQGAEQYF. The CDR3 coding sequence is TGTGCCAGCAGTTCCGGACAGGGGGCCGAGCAGTACTTC.

V usage is TRBV23-1 and J usage is TRBJ2-3; D is uncertain. TRBV23-1 is sorted into the ORF group, with uncertain function. The CDR3 totals 12 residues. V was cut by 2 bases and J by 10 bases, with 10 bases left in between. The CDR3 reads CASSQPGKPQYF. In DNA, the CDR3 is TGCGCCAGCAGTCAACCGGGTAAGCCGCAGTATTTT.

As to this clone: The junction departs from germline at one end; a sequencing error may be responsible. This sequence joins TRBV7-9 and TRBJ1-2; D gene unclear. This CDR3 is built from 12 residues. CDR1 and CDR2 from the germline V gene are SEHNR and FQNEAQ (reference sequence). The CDR3 region has the DNA TGTTCCAGCAGCCCGCTGACGGAGGACTACACCTTC. Encoded protein: CSSSPLTEDYTF. The variable domain in full, completed from reference TRBV7-9 and TRBJ1-2, reads DTGVSQNPRHKITKRGQNVTFRCDPISEHNRLYWYRQTLGQGPEFLTYFQNEAQLEKSRLLSDRFSAERPKGSFSTLEIQRTEQGDSAMYLCSSSPLTEDYTFGSGTRLTVV.

The J gene is TRBJ2-3, the V gene TRBV11-2; weak D call: TRBD2 (6 bases). The CDR3 has 16 residues. Trimming removed 8 bases at V and 2 bases at J, with 20 bases between. Germline CDR1 SGHAT, CDR2 FQNNGV. DNA of the CDR3: TGTGCCAGCGGGACCGGGACTGCGAAACTCACAGATACGCAGTATTTT. Protein: CASGTGTAKLTDTQYF.

This clone was detected only a few times. The rearrangement uses TRBV28 and TRBJ2-7; D unresolved. V was cut by 5 bases and J by 0 bases, with 20 bases left in between. The CDR3 has 17 residues. Per germline, CDR1 MDHEN and CDR2 SYDVKM. The CDR3 DNA follows: TGTGCCAGCAGTCCTGGTATCAAGTCTGTGGCCTCCTACGAGCAGTACTTC. This gives the protein CASSPGIKSVASYEQYF.

This chain uses TRBV4-1 with TRBJ2-3; 10 bases are shared with TRBD2. Germline lookup yields CDR1 MGHRA and CDR2 YSYEKL. V lost 2 bases to trimming and J lost 8 bases; unmatched junction nucleotides: 10. This CDR3 comprises 16 residues. As DNA, the CDR3 is TGCGCCAGCAGCCAAAAAGCGGGGGGGGATAAAAGTACGCAGTATTTT. It translates to CASSQKAGGDKSTQYF.

The rearrangement uses TRBV10-3 and TRBJ2-7; TRBD2 agrees at 8 bases. The CDR3 contains 14 residues. In germline, CDR1 is ENHRY, CDR2 SYGVKD. The trim removed 3 bases at V and 0 bases at J, leaving 1 base unmatched. The CDR3 DNA reads as TGTGCCATCAGTGATAGCGGGGCCTCCTACGAGCAGTACTTC. It codes for CAISDSGASYEQYF.

This chain joins TRBV19 and TRBJ2-1; maybe TRBD1 (6 bases). Germline CDR1 and CDR2: LNHDA and SQIVND (reference sequence). The V end was cut by 2 bases, the J end by 8 bases, with 16 bases between. This CDR3 spans 15 amino acids. The CDR3 sequence is CASSIIGGEYHEQFF. The CDR3 DNA reads TGTGCCAGTAGTATAATTGGGGGCGAATATCATGAGCAGTTCTTC.

This clone has only a few counts. The V call is TRBV4-2, the J call TRBJ1-5; D might be TRBD1 (6 bases). V shed 0 bases and J shed 7 bases, with 13 bases lying between them. The V gene's germline CDR1 is LGHNA and CDR2 YNFKEQ. This CDR3 is built from 15 residues. CDR3 sequence (DNA): TGTGCCAGCAGCCAAGAGGGGGGGCGGGGACAGCCCCAGCATTTT. Translation: CASSQEGGRGQPQHF.

The J gene is TRBJ1-2, the V gene TRBV15, with D perhaps TRBD1 (6 bases). Trimming pared 5 bases from V and 8 bases from J, leaving 15 bases between. Germline V lookup: CDR1 LNHNV, CDR2 YYDKDF (reference sequence). The CDR3 length is 13 residues. The CDR3 DNA is TGTGCCACCAGCGTCCAGGGGACTAAGGGCTACACCTTC. This encodes CATSVQGTKGYTF.

For the CDR3, the DNA is TGTGCCAGCAGCCCACTAGCGGGAGTCCCAGCAGATACGCAGTATTTT. This translates into CASSPLAGVPADTQYF. The chain couples TRBV7-6 to TRBJ2-3; 11 nucleotides agree with TRBD2. Germline lookup yields CDR1 SGHVS and CDR2 FNYEAQ. The trim removed 5 bases at V and 4 bases at J, leaving 8 bases unmatched. This CDR3 comprises 16 residues.

The V gene is TRBV10-2, the J gene TRBJ1-6; D gene unclear. Trimming removed 3 bases from V and 6 bases from J, with 15 bases in between. Germline loops: CDR1 WSHSY, CDR2 SAAADI. The CDR3 totals 16 residues. CDR3 nucleotide sequence: TGCGCCAGCAGTGAACCCGCCGAGGGAGGTAATTCACCCCTCCACTTT. It encodes CASSEPAEGGNSPLHF.

This chain uses TRBV7-9 with TRBJ2-2; 13 nucleotides align to TRBD2. Germline V gene sequence: CDR1 SEHNR, CDR2 FQNEAQ (reference sequence). The CDR3 sequence is 16 residues long. V lost 5 bases, J lost 7 bases, and 7 bases stayed unmatched. In nucleotides, the CDR3 is TGTGCCAGCAGCCTGGGACTAGCGGGATTAGGCGGGGAGCTGTTTTTT. It yields the protein CASSLGLAGLGGELFF.

To note about this clone: At the DNA level, this CDR3 is encoded by other sequences in the same sample as well. This sequence joins TRBV6-1 and TRBJ1-3, with 7 bases fitting TRBD1. Germline values: CDR1 MNHNS, CDR2 SASEGT. The CDR3 runs to 14 residues. Trimming at V came to 5 bases and at J to 0 bases, leaving 1 base not matched to a gene. The CDR3 reads CASSNRGSGNTIYF. DNA of the CDR3: TGTGCCAGCAGTAACAGGGGCTCTGGAAACACCATATATTTT.

The genes are TRBV7-6 and TRBJ1-1, with 7 bases lining up with TRBD1. The trim removed 5 bases at V and 2 bases at J, leaving 5 bases unmatched. Germline CDR1 SGHVS, CDR2 FNYEAQ. This CDR3 region has 14 residues. CDR3 nucleotide sequence: TGTGCCAGCAGCATCCGGGACAGAAACACTGAAGCTTTCTTT. Residues: CASSIRDRNTEAFF.

The chain has TRBV9 and TRBJ2-1, with 7 nucleotides matching TRBD2. The V gene's germline CDR1 is SGDLS and CDR2 YYNGEE. Unmatched junction bases numbered 7, after V lost 4 bases and J lost 9 bases. The CDR3 consists of 13 residues. The CDR3 loop is CASSSEGEGEQFF. DNA of the CDR3: TGTGCCAGCAGCTCAGAAGGGGAGGGTGAGCAGTTCTTC.

The CDR3 loop is CASSSTGFSYEQYF. CDR3 sequence (DNA): TGCGCCAGCAGCTCTACAGGGTTCTCCTACGAGCAGTACTTC. The rearrangement joins TRBV5-1 to TRBJ2-7, with D maybe TRBD1 (6 bases). This CDR3 comprises 14 residues. The germline V gene has CDR1 SGHRS and CDR2 YFSETQ. V gave up 3 bases and J gave up 0 bases, with 10 bases separating them.

This rearrangement joins TRBV6-5 to TRBJ2-5; a possible D gene is TRBD1 (5 bases). Judging by the DNA end, TRBJ2-7 fits better; the J call may be wrong. This CDR3 spans 13 amino acids. Germline V gene sequence: CDR1 MNHEY, CDR2 SVGAGI. The CDR3 DNA reads as TGTGCCAGCAGTTTAGACAGTACCTACGAGCAGTACTTC. Protein sequence: CASSLDSTYEQYF.

The J gene is TRBJ2-7, the V gene TRBV30, with 7 bases identical to TRBD1. CDR1 GTSNPN and CDR2 SVGIG come from the germline V gene (reference sequence). Trimming cost V 0 bases and J 2 bases; bases outside gene matches: 4. This CDR3 has 14 residues. DNA of the CDR3: TGTGCCTGGAGTGTACGACAGGGTACCTACGAGCAGTACTTC. Translating gives CAWSVRQGTYEQYF.

This clone occurred once. The V gene is TRBV19, the J gene TRBJ2-7, with a weak D call TRBD1 (6 bases). This CDR3 has 13 residues. Per germline, CDR1 LNHDA and CDR2 SQIVND (reference sequence). Trimming took off 9 bases at V and 2 bases at J, with 14 bases between the two ends. CDR3 in DNA: TGTGCCAGCGGGACATCTCATACCTACGAGCAGTACTTC. Translating it yields CASGTSHTYEQYF.

J is TRBJ1-1 and V is TRBV7-6; no clear D. The CDR3 is 15 amino acids. With 2 bases removed from V and 0 bases from J, the gap between germline ends came to 10 bases. Per the germline V gene, CDR1 is SGHVS and CDR2 is FNYEAQ. The CDR3 protein is CASSLIRQVNTEAFF. In nucleotides, the CDR3 is TGTGCCAGCAGCTTAATTCGGCAGGTGAACACTGAAGCTTTCTTT.

This clone has just a few counts. The chain carries TRBV28 and TRBJ2-5; perhaps TRBD1 as D (6 bases). V was clipped by 11 bases and J by 5 bases, with 9 bases between them. The CDR3 extends over 10 amino acids. CDR1 is MDHEN, CDR2 SYDVKM, per germline. In DNA, the CDR3 is TGTGCCGGGGGCGGGGAGACCCAGTACTTC. This sequence encodes CAGGGETQYF.

The chain carries TRBV5-1 and TRBJ1-6; D is unresolved. Trimming left V 1 base short and J 5 bases short, with 7 bases between. The germline CDR1 and CDR2 sequences are SGHRS and YFSETQ. The CDR3 consists of 14 residues. CDR3 DNA sequence: TGCGCCAGCAGCTTGAATACAGATAATTCACCCCTCCACTTT. As protein: CASSLNTDNSPLHF.